Here is one T cell receptor (beta chain) with its context. In its sample, this clone was seen a few times. What this receptor recognizes is not known. Per-base quality was not reported, and no clone a single base away is much larger than it. Five infectious villitis placentae, four with confirmed cytomegalovirus and one with Toxoplasma gondii, were included and were not matched to other groups. The mothers in the infectious villitis group were younger, had smaller fetuses, and delivered preterm or had intrauterine demise in two cases. Placentae were collected after delivery and underwent gross and histological evaluation before archival tissue selection. Five 10-micron scrolls were cut from each FFPE block, and DNA was isolated using the AllPrep DNA/RNA FFPE Tissue kit. NanoDrop was used to check DNA concentration and purity, and a Bioanalyzer was used to assess RNA quality. Amplification of TCR-beta CDR3 regions from genomic DNA was performed with the immunoSEQ v4 bias-controlled multiplex PCR assay, which was run blinded to group allocation. Reference gene primers were added alongside TCR-beta primers to estimate nucleated cell and T cell quantities per sample. Sequencing of the libraries was performed on an Illumina MiSeq with a 100-cycle paired-end protocol. From the authors' description of their analysis: Diversity and richness were calculated in immunoSEQ Analyzer software, with richness determined by iChao1 and clonality derived from Pielou evenness and Shannon diversity (0-1, with higher values meaning less diverse). Using confidence 3 and substitution 2, CDR3 amino acid sequences together with their V/J genes were queried against VDJdb for CMV, EBV and influenza A specificities. TCR-beta amino acid clonotype overlap between villitis of unknown etiology, infectious villitis and control repertoires was assessed with the Morisita-Horn index. In TCRdb, the immuneACCESS table is reduced to in-frame sequences with V and J assigned. These tables do not hold every clone; where another copy was compared, an unresolved V gene accounts for under half, and the others remain unexplained. V and J calls and clone size come straight from that table; D and trimming were deduced from the DNA. The sample has around 3,000 clones on record, about 74% of them singletons. In total, the top ten clones hold 17% of the sample.

The CDR3 numbers 17 residues from cysteine through phenylalanine. The read is trimmed to its CDR3 DNA, 51 bases read in frame from base 1. The record originates from a study of T cells in placental villitis. Concerning the study at large: The study tested an allograft-versus-infection hypothesis by comparing placental TCR-beta repertoires in villitis of unknown etiology, unaffected controls matched for gestational age, and infectious villitis. The paper as a whole reports these results and caveats: CMV-specific clone frequencies were higher in infectious CMV cases than in villitis of unknown etiology (around 0.01 vs 0.001), which did not differ from controls. With bulk tissue sequencing, helper, regulatory or cytotoxic T cells could not be distinguished, nor could maternal versus fetal T cells, and gamma-delta receptors were excluded. Paraffin blocks contained small amounts of decidua, so some captured T cells, especially in controls, may have been decidual rather than villous infiltrates.

This receptor was taken from a human patient with infectious villitis; the placental T cells may come from both mother and fetus. Recombination connected TRBV21-1 to TRBJ2-5; the table gives TRBD2 as D, unverified against the DNA. TRBV21-1 is a listed pseudogene. The sequenced sample was placental tissue containing maternal and fetal cells. The nucleotide sequence reads TGTGCCAGCAGCGCGACTAGCGGGGGGGCCGAGGGGGAGACCCAGTACTTC. Protein translation: CASSATSGGAEGETQYF.